The 9 T cell receptor beta chains below come from one sample, sequenced in a study of beta chain features in type 1 diabetes. The investigators reverse transcribed all of the isolated RNA, so they sequenced expressed TCRB transcripts. TCRdb keeps only in-frame clones here, not all; method: immunoSEQ multiplex PCR. Among approximately 300,000 clones listed, approximately 11% were seen once. Sequencing used naive CD4+ T cells from blood. Receptors were obtained from a woman between 25 and 40 years old in good health.

V is TRBV5-4 and J is TRBJ1-5; no clear D gene. CDR1 SGHNT and CDR2 YYREEE come from the germline V gene (reference sequence). The CDR3 runs 12 residues. Trimming cost V 1 base and J 5 bases, with 4 bases left between them. CDR3 amino acids: CASSLPDQPQHF. CDR3 DNA: TGTGCCAGCAGCTTGCCCGATCAGCCCCAGCATTTT.

The chain is built from TRBV7-2 and TRBJ2-5; 9 bases agree with TRBD1. The CDR3 is made up of 17 amino acids. Germline-derived CDR1 and CDR2 are SGHTA and FQGNSA. V trimming: 0 bases; J trimming: 5 bases; junction bases outside the gene matches: 10. The CDR3 region has the DNA TGTGCCAGCAGCTTAGCGGCACAGGGGGCCGGAGAGGAGACCCAGTACTTC. This gives the protein CASSLAAQGAGEETQYF.

The chain employs TRBV30 and TRBJ2-3; 14 positions agree with TRBD2. The CDR3 runs to 17 residues. Germline-derived CDR1 and CDR2 are GTSNPN and SVGIG (reference sequence). V was pared by 4 bases and J by 4 bases, with 10 bases of the junction left unmatched. The CDR3, as DNA: TGTGCCTGGACCGACTCGACTAGCGGGAGGGCCCCAGATACGCAGTATTTT. This gives the protein CAWTDSTSGRAPDTQYF.

In regard to this clone: In the same sample, other DNA sequences code for this CDR3. This chain connects TRBV29-1 to TRBJ2-7; 9 positions match TRBD1. With V trimmed by 4 bases and J by 2 bases, 3 bases remained unmatched. Germline V gene lookup returns CDR1 SQVTM and CDR2 ANQGSEA. The CDR3 is 13 residues long. CDR3 sequence reads: CSVARDRAYEQYF. For the CDR3, the DNA is TGCAGCGTTGCGAGGGACAGGGCCTACGAGCAGTACTTC.

CDR3 coding DNA: TGTGCCAGCACCCGGACAGCCCTAGAGACCCAGTACTTC. Translating gives CASTRTALETQYF. The chain joins TRBV28 to TRBJ2-5; the D gene is possibly TRBD1 (6 bases). V was pared by 7 bases and J by 4 bases, with 13 bases between. Germline V gene data show CDR1 as MDHEN and CDR2 as SYDVKM. The CDR3 has 13 amino acids.

This clone showed up just a few times. The CDR3 region has the DNA TGCGCCAGCAGCCAGGACCTGACAGCTTTCACACAAAATGAGCAGTTCTTC. This sequence encodes CASSQDLTAFTQNEQFF. The V gene is TRBV4-3, the J gene TRBJ2-1; TRBD1 is a possible D gene (5 bases). This CDR3 region has 17 residues. V shed 3 bases and J shed 7 bases, with 22 bases lying between them. CDR1 is LGHNA and CDR2 is YSLEER in the germline V gene.

This clone was seen a handful of times. The chain joins TRBV5-1 to TRBJ2-1; 11 bases align to TRBD2. CDR3 size: 15 residues. After removal of 0 bases from V and 7 bases from J, the junction contained 3 bases not matched to a gene. Germline loops: CDR1 SGHRS, CDR2 YFSETQ. Written as DNA, the CDR3 is TGCGCCAGCAGCTTGGTGGGACTAGCGGCAAATGAGCAGTTCTTC. Translation: CASSLVGLAANEQFF.

V is TRBV7-2 and J is TRBJ2-7, with D possibly TRBD1 on 6 matching bases. The germline V and J ends were trimmed by 4 bases and 2 bases, with 9 bases remaining between them. CDR3 length equals 13 residues. Germline lookup yields CDR1 SGHTA and CDR2 FQGNSA. The CDR3 loop is CASSSEGAYEQYF. The CDR3 bases are TGTGCCAGCAGCTCCGAGGGGGCCTACGAGCAGTACTTC.

This clone was detected a few times. The genes are TRBV10-3 and TRBJ1-1; D is perhaps TRBD1 (6 bases). Between the trimmed V and J ends, which lost 7 bases and 1 base, there was a span of 10 bases. The CDR3 covers 13 residues. Germline V CDR1 and CDR2: ENHRY, SYGVKD. CDR3 in amino acids: CAITPGQNTEAFF. For the CDR3, the DNA is TGTGCCATCACCCCGGGACAGAACACTGAAGCTTTCTTT.